A single sample is the source of the 21 T cell receptor beta chains below, sequenced in a study of OX40 agonist ivuxolimab in advanced cancers. Produced via immunoSEQ multiplex PCR; TCRdb's table is partial and in-frame only. The table lists about 77,000 clones, approximately 84% of them singletons, with over 3.5% in the top ten. This specimen consisted of CD4+ or CD8+ T cells sorted from blood, obtained in a trial of the OX40 agonist ivuxolimab. The receptors were sampled from an adult with an advanced solid tumor such as melanoma, head and neck, liver or kidney cancer.

J is TRBJ2-5 and V is TRBV28; TRBD1 matches 7 bases. The CDR3 contains 14 residues. The germline V gene has CDR1 MDHEN and CDR2 SYDVKM. After removal of 7 bases from V and 2 bases from J, the junction contained 7 bases not matched to a gene. The CDR3 loop reads CASIAGTAQETQYF. CDR3 in DNA: TGTGCCAGCATCGCCGGGACAGCTCAAGAGACCCAGTACTTC.

V usage is TRBV27 and J usage is TRBJ2-1; 11 nucleotides align to TRBD1. CDR1 and CDR2 from the germline V gene are MNHEY and SMNVEV (reference sequence). J gave up 12 bases and V 4 bases, and 14 bases lay outside the gene matches. The CDR3 length is 16 residues. The CDR3 DNA reads TGTGCCAGCAGTTCCGGGACAGGGGGACCCCATGACGGGCAGTTCTTC. This gives the protein CASSSGTGGPHDGQFF.

The gene calls are TRBV25-1 and TRBJ1-2, with D uncertain. CDR3 length: 13 residues. Germline lookup yields CDR1 MGHDK and CDR2 SYGVNS. Trimming cost V 0 bases and J 9 bases, with 11 bases left between them. The chain's CDR3 is CASSEYSGFSYTF. The CDR3, as DNA: TGTGCCAGCAGTGAATACTCAGGTTTCAGCTACACCTTC.

V and J are TRBV13 and TRBJ2-2; the D gene is possibly TRBD2 (6 bases). Germline assignment: CDR1 PRHDT and CDR2 FYEKMQ (reference sequence). This CDR3 is 16 amino acids long. V lost 5 bases to trimming and J lost 3 bases, with 16 bases between them. CDR3 in DNA: TGTGCCAGCAGCCAAACCGGGACTGGAGACACCGGGGAGCTGTTTTTT. This sequence encodes CASSQTGTGDTGELFF.

This clone showed up just once. This chain joins TRBV11-2 and TRBJ2-1, with 7 bases lining up with TRBD1. The junction had 7 bases not matched to a gene; V was cut back by 3 bases and J by 2 bases. Germline assignment: CDR1 SGHAT and CDR2 FQNNGV. The CDR3 extends over 16 amino acids. The CDR3 sequence: CASSFPPGQTYNEQFF. In DNA form, the CDR3 reads TGTGCCAGCAGCTTCCCTCCGGGACAGACCTACAATGAGCAGTTCTTC.

The chain recombines TRBV5-1 with TRBJ2-5; D ambiguous. Trimming cost V 2 bases and J 5 bases, with 13 bases left between them. The CDR3 consists of 14 residues. Germline values: CDR1 SGHRS, CDR2 YFSETQ. CDR3 in amino acids: CASSFTNFGETQYF. Here the CDR3 DNA reads TGCGCCAGCAGCTTCACTAACTTTGGGGAGACCCAGTACTTC.

This clone was recorded a few times. CDR3: CASSLTRGGVPDTQYF. The CDR3 coding sequence is TGTGCCAGCAGCTTGACGCGGGGGGGCGTTCCAGATACGCAGTATTTT. V usage is TRBV5-4 and J usage is TRBJ2-3; TRBD2 agrees at 9 bases. CDR1 and CDR2 (germline): SGHNT, YYREEE (reference sequence). V shed 1 base and J 4 bases; nucleotides not matched to a gene: 7. This CDR3 region has 16 residues.

This clone was detected a few times. The chain carries TRBV4-2 and TRBJ1-2; 9 positions match TRBD1. Germline V gene lookup returns CDR1 LGHNA and CDR2 YNFKEQ. The CDR3 covers 14 residues. The ends lost 5 bases at V and 4 bases at J; junction bases unmatched: 5. CDR3 coding DNA: TGTGCCAGCAGCGGTCCGGGACAGGGCTATGGCTACACCTTC. Amino acids: CASSGPGQGYGYTF.

The chain couples TRBV5-6 to TRBJ1-3, with TRBD1 matching 8 bases. Per the germline V gene, CDR1 is SGHDT and CDR2 is YYEEEE. The CDR3 has 17 residues. Trimming removed 4 bases from V and 4 bases from J; junction bases left unmatched: 13. CDR3: CASSTWTGTDEGNTIYF. DNA for the CDR3: TGTGCCAGCAGCACATGGACAGGGACGGACGAAGGAAACACCATATATTTT.

The V gene is TRBV30, the J gene TRBJ2-7, with D hard to call. Germline assignment: CDR1 GTSNPN and CDR2 SVGIG (reference sequence). The ends were cut back, 0 bases at V and 4 bases at J, with 10 bases in the middle. This CDR3 is 13 amino acids long. The DNA for the CDR3 is TGTGCCTGGAGTGTACTGGCAGCATACGAGCAGTACTTC. This codes for CAWSVLAAYEQYF.

The CDR3 DNA follows: TGCAGCGTTGAAGAGCCTAGGGGGAGGGATGGCTACACCTTC. This sequence encodes CSVEEPRGRDGYTF. J is TRBJ1-2 and V is TRBV29-1; weak D call: TRBD1 (6 bases). CDR1 is SQVTM, CDR2 ANQGSEA, per germline. The CDR3 extends over 14 amino acids. V was shortened by 0 bases and J by 6 bases, with 14 bases between the two germline ends.

The chain uses TRBV14 and TRBJ2-1; D ambiguous. The CDR3 runs 18 residues. Per germline, CDR1 SGHDN and CDR2 FVKESK. The V end lost 1 base, the J end lost 2 bases, and 18 bases lay between the germline ends. The DNA for the CDR3 is TGTGCCAGCAGCCAAGTCTTTACGTATGGCCCCCCCTACAATGAGCAGTTCTTC. It yields the protein CASSQVFTYGPPYNEQFF.

This chain joins TRBV5-1 and TRBJ2-1; D is perhaps TRBD1 or TRBD2 (5 bases each). The CDR3 totals 18 residues. CDR1 and CDR2 (germline): SGHRS, YFSETQ. The V gene lost 1 base and the J gene lost 0 bases, with 17 bases spanning the gap. The CDR3 DNA is TGCGCCAGCAGCTTGTCCCCCCCGGGGACGACCTCCTACAATGAGCAGTTCTTC. This encodes CASSLSPPGTTSYNEQFF.

This clone was observed a single time. Here the CDR3 reads CASSSGTSGSYEQYF. Written as DNA, the CDR3 is TGTGCCAGCAGCTCCGGGACTAGCGGCTCCTACGAGCAGTACTTC. J is TRBJ2-7 and V is TRBV9; 11 positions agree with TRBD2. Unmatched junction bases numbered 3, after V lost 4 bases and J lost 0 bases. The CDR3 spans 15 residues. Germline lookup yields CDR1 SGDLS and CDR2 YYNGEE.

V and J are TRBV5-5 and TRBJ1-1; 8 bases align to TRBD1. This CDR3 region has 13 residues. From germline, CDR1 is SGHKS and CDR2 YYEKEE (reference sequence). The V segment lost 4 bases and the J segment 4 bases; nucleotides outside the gene matches: 3. CDR3 loop: CASSQGASTEAFF. CDR3 in DNA: TGTGCCAGCAGCCAGGGGGCGAGCACTGAAGCTTTCTTT. Supplemented by reference TRBV5-5 and TRBJ1-1, the full variable domain reads DAGVTQSPTHLIKTRGQQVTLRCSPISGHKSVSWYQQVLGQGPQFIFQYYEKEERGRGNFPDRFSARQFPNYSSELNVNALLLGDSALYLCASSQGASTEAFFGQGTRLTVV.

The J gene is TRBJ1-2, the V gene TRBV13, with D hard to call. Per the germline V gene, CDR1 is PRHDT and CDR2 is FYEKMQ (reference sequence). V lost 6 bases and J lost 7, with 6 bases in between. CDR3 size: 10 residues. The DNA of the CDR3 is TGTGCCAGCAGTGTTCCTGGCTACACCTTC. It yields the protein CASSVPGYTF.

V usage is TRBV18 and J usage is TRBJ2-7; 9 nucleotides align to TRBD1. The CDR3 contains 15 residues. The germline V gene has CDR1 KGHSH and CDR2 LQKENI. After removal of 0 bases from V and 4 bases from J, the junction contained 4 bases not matched to a gene. As DNA, the CDR3 is TGTGCCAGCTCACCACCGGGGACAGGGTTATACGAGCAGTACTTC. It specifies CASSPPGTGLYEQYF.

The V gene is TRBV15, the J gene TRBJ1-2; 7 nucleotides align to TRBD1. Germline assignment: CDR1 LNHNV and CDR2 YYDKDF (reference sequence). J was trimmed by 1 base and V by 5 bases; bases with no gene match: 7. This CDR3 has 15 residues. The CDR3 coding sequence is TGTGCCACCAGCGAGAACAGGGGCATTAACTATGGCTACACCTTC. This codes for CATSENRGINYGYTF.

The chain combines TRBV11-3 with TRBJ1-3; 7 bases align to TRBD1. In germline, CDR1 is SGHNT, CDR2 YENEEA. V lost 0 bases and J lost 0; bases outside the gene matches: 11. The CDR3 is made up of 19 amino acids. As DNA, the CDR3 is TGTGCCAGCAGCTTAGATCAAGGGGGCAGCTACTCCTCTGGAAACACCATATATTTT. Translation: CASSLDQGGSYSSGNTIYF. The variable domain in full, with the rest retrieved from reference TRBV11-3 and TRBJ1-3, is EAGVVQSPRYKIIEKKQPVAFWCNPISGHNTLYWYLQNLGQGPELLIRYENEEAVDDSQLPKDRFSAERLKGVDSTLKIQPAELGDSAVYLCASSLDQGGSYSSGNTIYFGEGSWLTVV.

This clone appeared once. The chain employs TRBV6-5 and TRBJ2-2; D tentatively fits TRBD1 or TRBD2 (5 bases each). The germline CDR1 and CDR2 sequences are MNHEY and SVGAGI. The CDR3 loop spans 15 amino acids. The germline V and J ends were trimmed by 2 bases and 4 bases, with 11 bases remaining between them. CDR3 residues: CASSYGGVSTGELFF. The CDR3 coding sequence is TGTGCCAGCAGTTACGGGGGTGTGAGCACCGGGGAGCTGTTTTTT.

This chain connects TRBV2 to TRBJ2-5; 8 nucleotides line up with TRBD2. In germline, CDR1 is SNHLY, CDR2 FYNNEI. V lost 4 bases to trimming and J lost 3 bases; unmatched junction nucleotides: 4. The CDR3 loop spans 14 amino acids. The DNA of the CDR3 is TGTGCCAGCAGTGGGGCGGGAGGAGAAGAGACCCAGTACTTC. It is translated as CASSGAGGEETQYF.